In this sample, the clone carrying this T cell receptor beta chain turned up once. This sample was taken from a study of shared T cell receptors in the human thymus. The method was immunoSEQ multiplex PCR; TCRdb's version includes in-frame clones alone and lacks a portion of them. The sample includes hundreds of thousands of clones, 88% of them seen just once. The junction had 13 bases not matched to a gene; V was cut back by 1 base and J by 2 bases. CDR3 length: 20 residues. Germline values: CDR1 SGHDN, CDR2 FVKESK. These same data were also listed under a study on human thymus T cells. That source notes: Infants served as donors; they were healthy and Finnish and were having corrective surgery for congenital heart defects. Resections that were taken during corrective heart surgery supplied the thymus tissue. Thymic repertoires of unrelated individuals were reported in related research to overlap highly.

V and J are TRBV14 and TRBJ2-3; 12 positions agree with TRBD1. The sequencing sample was made of thymocytes. The clonotype originates from a boy younger than two with a congenital heart defect. CDR3 in amino acids: CASSQGGGQGALIFTDTQYF. The CDR3 nucleotides are TGTGCCAGCAGCCAAGGTGGGGGACAGGGGGCCCTCATTTTCACAGATACGCAGTATTTT. The full variable domain, with the rest looked up from reference TRBV14 and TRBJ2-3, is EAGVTQFPSHSVIEKGQTVTLRCDPISGHDNLYWYRRVMGKEIKFLLHFVKESKQDESGMPNNRFLAERTGGTYSTLKVQPAELEDSGVYFCASSQGGGQGALIFTDTQYFGPGTRLTVL.